This T cell receptor (beta chain) stems from a study of cytomegalovirus exposure and HLA in healthy donors. Background on the study: HLA-typed donors were the source of about 85 million unique TCRs held in an early data release. Whole-study findings and limits: Later work showed greater clonal expansion in HLA-associated TCR beta chains than in equally common others.

13 Jbeta primers and 60 Vbeta primers were used for the PCR. Profiled with immunoSEQ multiplex PCR; TCRdb holds only in-frame clones, not every one. The data show 250,000 to 300,000 clones, approximately 85% seen once. As for this clone: Antigen unknown.

The CDR3 runs to 15 residues. Germline lookup yields CDR1 SGHNT and CDR2 YENEEA. J gave up 7 bases and V 8 bases, and 12 bases lay outside the gene matches. The V and J genes are TRBV11-3 and TRBJ2-1; 9 nucleotides match TRBD2. This receptor was obtained from a woman aged 40 to 50 in good health and CMV-seropositive. Input material: PBMCs. The CDR3 loop reads CASSKLAGVGNEQFF. CDR3 DNA sequence: TGTGCCAGCTCGAAATTAGCGGGAGTTGGTAATGAGCAGTTCTTC.